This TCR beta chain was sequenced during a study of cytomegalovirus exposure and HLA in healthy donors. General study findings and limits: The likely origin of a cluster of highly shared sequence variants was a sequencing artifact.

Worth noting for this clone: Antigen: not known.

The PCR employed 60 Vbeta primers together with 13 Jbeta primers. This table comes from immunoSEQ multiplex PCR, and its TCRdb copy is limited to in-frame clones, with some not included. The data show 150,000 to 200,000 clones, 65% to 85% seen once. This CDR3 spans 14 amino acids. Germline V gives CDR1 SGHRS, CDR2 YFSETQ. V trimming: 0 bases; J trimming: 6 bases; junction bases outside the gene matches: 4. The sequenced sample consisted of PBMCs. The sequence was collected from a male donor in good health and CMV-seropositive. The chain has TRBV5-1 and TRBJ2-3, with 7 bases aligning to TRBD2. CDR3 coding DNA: TGCGCCAGCAGCTTGGAGCGGGAAGGTGATACGCAGTATTTT. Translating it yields CASSLEREGDTQYF.